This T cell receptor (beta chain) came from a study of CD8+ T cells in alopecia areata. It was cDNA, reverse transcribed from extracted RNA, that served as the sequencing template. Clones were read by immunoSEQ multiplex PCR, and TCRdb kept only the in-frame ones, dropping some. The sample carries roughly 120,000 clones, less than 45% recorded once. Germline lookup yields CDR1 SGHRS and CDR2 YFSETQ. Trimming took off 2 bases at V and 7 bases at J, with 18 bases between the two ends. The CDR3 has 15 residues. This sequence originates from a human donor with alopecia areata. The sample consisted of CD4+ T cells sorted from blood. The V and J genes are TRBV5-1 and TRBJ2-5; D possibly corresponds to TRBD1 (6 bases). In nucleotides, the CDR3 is TGCGCCAGCAGCTTACGGGACACCAGAGTGGGGACCCAGTACTTC. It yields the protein CASSLRDTRVGTQYF.